Listed here are 14 T cell receptor beta chains from one sample, sequenced in a study of T cells in Graves' hyperthyroidism and ophthalmopathy (dated by TCRdb to between 2018 and 2020). Libraries were constructed by multiplex PCR. Sequencing used an Illumina HiSeq 2000. Amplification of TCR beta CDR3 regions was carried out from RNA transcripts. A first-round RT-PCR of the TCR CDR3 used the HTBI primer set with the Qiagen OneStep RT-PCR kit. TCRdb reworked the public reads: Q25 trimming with fastp, MiXCR clone assembly, productive beta chains retained. Every distinct CDR3 protein forms one entry, paired with its most common genes and DNA. This sample comprises about 500,000 distinct CDR3 sequences, around 43% of them detected only once. Around 47% of the sample is held by the ten biggest clonotypes. Sequenced: peripheral blood or thyroid tissue (not recorded which). All receptors come from an adult woman with Graves' disease, either hyperthyroidism or ophthalmopathy (not recorded which).

The rearrangement joins TRBV11-2 to TRBJ2-5; weak D call: TRBD1 (6 bases). The J call may be mistaken, given a closer DNA end match to TRBJ2-4. The germline CDR1 and CDR2 sequences are SGHAT and FQNNGV. This CDR3 is built from 15 residues. CDR3 amino acids: CASSSDRLAKNIQYF. The CDR3 DNA reads TGTGCCAGCAGCTCCGACAGGCTAGCCAAAAACATTCAGTACTTC.

The rearrangement uses TRBV7-9 and TRBJ2-2, with D unresolved. Trimming took off 4 bases at V and 7 bases at J, with 4 bases between the two ends. The CDR3 contains 11 residues. The V gene's germline CDR1 is SEHNR and CDR2 FQNEAQ (reference sequence). The CDR3 coding sequence is TGTGCCAGCAGCTCTGACGGGGAGCTGTTTTTT. Translating it yields CASSSDGELFF. Supplemented by reference TRBV7-9 and TRBJ2-2, the full variable domain reads DTGVSQNPRHKITKRGQNVTFRCDPISEHNRLYWYRQTLGQGPEFLTYFQNEAQLEKSRLLSDRFSAERPKGSFSTLEIQRTEQGDSAMYLCASSSDGELFFGEGSRLTVL.

The chain employs TRBV20-1 and TRBJ1-1; D gene unclear. The CDR3 loop spans 12 amino acids. V dropped 3 bases and J dropped 4 bases, with 9 bases sitting between them. Germline CDR1 reads DFQATT; CDR2 reads SNEGSKA (reference sequence). CDR3 sequence: CSASVVGTEAFF. CDR3 DNA: TGCAGTGCTAGTGTTGTGGGCACTGAAGCTTTCTTT.

The chain employs TRBV19 and TRBJ1-5, with D possibly being TRBD1 (5 bases). Germline values: CDR1 LNHDA, CDR2 SQIVND (reference sequence). The CDR3 contains 15 residues. The ends were cut back, 1 base at V and 0 bases at J, with 7 bases in the middle. CDR3 sequence: CASSIAGISNQPQHF. The DNA of the CDR3 is TGTGCCAGTAGTATAGCAGGGATTAGCAATCAGCCCCAGCATTTT.

Regarding this clonotype: Given a much more abundant clone one base away, this may be a read error. The chain links TRBV10-1 to TRBJ2-1; D is perhaps TRBD1 (5 bases). CDR1 WNHNN and CDR2 SYGVQD come from the germline V gene (reference sequence). The CDR3 loop spans 13 amino acids. As DNA, the CDR3 is TGCGCCAGCAGTGCGCAGGGCTACAATGAGCAGCTCTTC. It codes for CASSAQGYNEQLF.

This chain uses TRBV11-2 with TRBJ1-6; the match to TRBD1 covers 10 bases. The J segment lost 10 bases and the V segment lost 5 bases, leaving 8 bases of the junction unmatched. Germline V gene sequence: CDR1 SGHAT, CDR2 FQNNGV. The CDR3 runs 15 residues. CDR3 sequence reads: CASSTPGQGSSPLHF. CDR3 coding DNA: TGTGCCAGCAGCACCCCGGGACAGGGGAGCTCACCCCTCCACTTT.

This sequence joins TRBV19 and TRBJ1-5, with D maybe TRBD1 (5 bases). The CDR3 has 14 amino acids. Trimming removed 4 bases at V and 3 bases at J, with 10 bases between. Germline CDR1 is LNHDA and CDR2 is SQIVND (reference sequence). This chain's CDR3 is CASSSRGTNQPQHF. Here the CDR3 DNA reads TGTGCCAGTAGTAGCCGGGGGACCAATCAGCCCCAGCATTTT.

The chain employs TRBV6-1 and TRBJ1-5; 10 nucleotides line up with TRBD1. CDR1 is MNHNS and CDR2 is SASEGT in the germline V gene. CDR3 length: 13 residues. The V gene end was trimmed by 6 bases and the J gene end by 11 bases; junction bases not matched to a gene: 7. The CDR3 region is CASSKGQGETQHF. CDR3 DNA sequence: TGTGCCAGCAGCAAAGGACAGGGGGAGACCCAGCATTTT.

Remarks on this clonotype: The junction differs from germline at one of its ends, possibly a read error. V is TRBV7-9 and J is TRBJ2-5; possibly TRBD1 for D (6 bases). The DNA end is a closer match to TRBJ2-7, so the J assignment may be wrong. This CDR3 spans 14 amino acids. Looked up from germline, CDR1 is SEHNR and CDR2 is FQNEAQ (reference sequence). CDR3 DNA sequence: TGCGCCAGCAGCTTTGGGGGCTCTAGGAACGAGCAGTACTTC. Translation gives CASSFGGSRNEQYF.

To note about this clonotype: This clone may be a read error of a much larger clone one base away. The chain links TRBV7-2 to TRBJ1-1; no definite D call. The CDR3 length is 14 residues. Trimming stripped 5 bases from V and 1 base from J, with 11 bases between. Looked up from germline, CDR1 is SGHTA and CDR2 is FQGNSA. This CDR3 reads CASSHEPENTEAFF. CDR3 DNA sequence: TGTGCCAGCAGCCACGAGCCCGAGAACACTGAAGCTTTCTTT. Full variable domain (remainder filled in from reference TRBV7-2 and TRBJ1-1): GAGVSQSPSNKVTEKGKDVELRCDPISGHTALYWYRQSLGQGLEFLIYFQGNSAPDKSGLPSDRFSAERTGGSVSTLTIQRTQQEDSAVYLCASSHEPENTEAFFGQGTRLTVV.

The chain uses TRBV11-2 and TRBJ2-2; maybe TRBD1 (6 bases). Germline CDR1 is SGHAT and CDR2 is FQNNGV. The CDR3 totals 16 residues. Trimming pared 5 bases from V and 5 bases from J, leaving 18 bases between. The CDR3 reads CASSPWGKGVTGELFF. In DNA form, the CDR3 reads TGTGCCAGCAGCCCCTGGGGCAAGGGGGTGACCGGGGAGCTGTTTTTT.

The chain joins TRBV9 to TRBJ1-2; the match to TRBD1 covers 7 bases. The germline V gene encodes CDR1 SGDLS and CDR2 YYNGEE. This CDR3 region has 15 residues. V was clipped by 4 bases and J by 3 bases; unmatched bases: 9. CDR3 nucleotides: TGTGCCAGCAGCCCCCGCACAGGGGCTCACTATGGCTACACCTTC. Its protein is CASSPRTGAHYGYTF.

This clonotype was counted many times. The CDR3 coding sequence is TGCAGCGTTGGGAAACTGGGAGACGAGCAGTACTTC. It yields the protein CSVGKLGDEQYF. V and J are TRBV29-1 and TRBJ2-7; D possibly corresponds to TRBD2 (5 bases). Looked up from germline, CDR1 is SQVTM and CDR2 is ANQGSEA. The V end lost 4 bases, the J end lost 5 bases, and 12 bases lay between the germline ends. The CDR3 consists of 12 residues.

The chain has TRBV19 and TRBJ2-7; 7 nucleotides line up with TRBD1. V was pared by 5 bases and J by 0 bases, with 7 bases of the junction left unmatched. This CDR3 is 15 amino acids long. Germline loops: CDR1 LNHDA, CDR2 SQIVND (reference sequence). The CDR3 coding sequence is TGTGCCAGTAGTCCAGAAGACAGGGACTCCTACGAGCAGTACTTC. Translation gives CASSPEDRDSYEQYF.